Included here is one TCR beta chain sequence, with context. These data belong to a study of Ad26.COV2.S vaccination and SARS-CoV-2 variants. The V gene lost 2 bases and the J gene lost 2 bases, with 7 bases spanning the gap. The CDR3 runs to 13 residues. Germline values: CDR1 GTSNPN, CDR2 SVGIG (reference sequence). The protocol was immunoSEQ multiplex PCR, while the TCRdb copy is restricted to in-frame clones and leaves out a portion. The data contain 200,000 to 250,000 clones, roughly 90% of them singletons. Noted treatment: over 15 received Ad26.COV2.S at low or high dose, single or two shots; five or six received placebo; per-sample allocation not given. Repertoires come from day 63 after the first vaccine or placebo injection. This adult donor, from Boston, was 18-55 years old.

The clonotype was recovered from a person aged 18-65 years who received the Ad26.COV2.S COVID-19 vaccine or a placebo. This sequence joins TRBV30 and TRBJ2-1; D gene unclear. The specimen comprised peripheral blood, sampled in a trial of Ad26.COV2.S vaccine versus placebo. In nucleotides, the CDR3 is TGTGCCTGGAGTAGTAGCACCTACAATGAGCAGTTCTTC. It yields the protein CAWSSSTYNEQFF.